The 11 T cell receptor beta chains listed next were all sequenced from one sample in a study of blood T cell repertoires in COVID-19. The data were produced by immunoSEQ multiplex PCR, yet TCRdb's version contains in-frame clones alone and is incomplete. The sample yields roughly 190,000 clones, around 86% seen once. Sample: peripheral blood. These receptors were obtained from a woman aged 80 or over in a cohort sampled during active or convalescent COVID-19.

The rearrangement links TRBV5-1 to TRBJ1-1, with 9 positions matching TRBD1. Per the germline V gene, CDR1 is SGHRS and CDR2 is YFSETQ. V lost 8 bases, J lost 0 bases, and 14 bases stayed unmatched. CDR3 length: 17 amino acids. As DNA, the CDR3 is TGCGCCAGTTCTAGCTCAAACAGGGGGCCCATGAACACTGAAGCTTTCTTT. Translation gives CASSSSNRGPMNTEAFF.

The CDR3 spells CASSLTGLAADTQYF. The CDR3 region has the DNA TGTGCCAGCAGCTTGACGGGACTAGCGGCGGATACGCAGTATTTT. J is TRBJ2-3 and V is TRBV5-4; 11 positions match TRBD2. V was pared by 1 base and J by 6 bases, with 4 bases of the junction left unmatched. CDR1 is SGHNT, CDR2 YYREEE, per germline (reference sequence). The CDR3 runs to 15 residues.

This clone was recorded only once. The chain uses TRBV7-9 and TRBJ2-7, with D perhaps matching TRBD1 (5 bases). V lost 2 bases, J lost 0 bases, and 8 bases lay in between. The CDR3 runs 14 residues. CDR1 SEHNR and CDR2 FQNEAQ come from the germline V gene (reference sequence). The CDR3 is CASSLTGGSYEQYF. Written as DNA, the CDR3 is TGTGCCAGCAGCTTAACAGGCGGCTCCTACGAGCAGTACTTC.

The chain links TRBV28 to TRBJ1-2; D is ambiguous. V lost 6 bases and J 4 bases, leaving 12 bases between the germline ends. CDR1 is MDHEN, CDR2 SYDVKM, per germline. The CDR3 extends over 13 amino acids. The CDR3 nucleotides read TGTGCCAGCAGACCGATAAGCACCTATGGCTACACCTTC. This translates into CASRPISTYGYTF.

V gene TRBV19 combines with J gene TRBJ1-1; D is perhaps TRBD1 (6 bases). Between the trimmed V and J ends, which lost 3 bases and 3 bases, there was a span of 8 bases. The CDR3 consists of 13 residues. From germline, CDR1 is LNHDA and CDR2 SQIVND (reference sequence). CDR3 amino acids: CASSMKGDTEAFF. Here the CDR3 DNA reads TGTGCCAGTAGTATGAAGGGGGACACTGAAGCTTTCTTT.

V usage is TRBV12-3 or TRBV12-4 and J usage is TRBJ2-7; D is unclear. This CDR3 comprises 13 residues. With 0 bases removed from V and 7 bases from J, the gap between germline ends came to 10 bases. CDR3 sequence (DNA): TGTGCCAGCAGTTTAGCGGGCCTCAATGAGCAGTACGTC. It is translated as CASSLAGLNEQYV.

This chain joins TRBV12-3 or TRBV12-4 and TRBJ2-5, with D unresolved. With 1 base removed from V and 1 base from J, the gap between germline ends came to 4 bases. This CDR3 is built from 13 residues. CDR3 sequence: CASSLDSQETQYF. In DNA form, the CDR3 reads TGTGCCAGCAGTTTAGACAGCCAAGAGACCCAGTACTTC.

The rearrangement links TRBV12-3 or TRBV12-4 to TRBJ2-2; perhaps TRBD2 as D (6 bases). Deletions cut 5 bases from V and 4 bases from J, with 8 bases between. The CDR3 is made up of 13 amino acids. The CDR3 loop reads CASSRDFTGELFF. The DNA of the CDR3 is TGTGCCAGCAGTCGGGACTTCACCGGGGAGCTGTTTTTT.

The J gene is TRBJ1-5, the V gene TRBV12-1. TRBV12-1 is described as a pseudogene. The length of the CDR3 is 16 residues. This chain's CDR3 is CASSFASLTIGKPQHF. In nucleotides, the CDR3 is TGTGCCAGCAGCTTTGCCTCTCTAACTATCGGGAAGCCCCAGCATTTT.

The V and J genes are TRBV6-5 and TRBJ2-1, with a possible D match to TRBD1 (6 bases). V was shortened by 1 base and J by 7 bases, with 8 bases between the two germline ends. This CDR3 has 13 amino acids. CDR1 and CDR2 from the germline V gene are MNHEY and SVGAGI. The CDR3 sequence is CASSYLQGNEQFF. The CDR3 DNA reads as TGTGCCAGCAGTTACTTACAGGGTAATGAGCAGTTCTTC.

The chain links TRBV5-1 to TRBJ2-2, with 7 bases fitting TRBD2. Germline V gene data show CDR1 as SGHRS and CDR2 as YFSETQ. The CDR3 contains 16 residues. J was trimmed by 6 bases and V by 2 bases; bases with no gene match: 10. CDR3 bases: TGCGCCAGCAGCTTAAGGGCTAGCGGAGATTCCGGGGAGCTGTTTTTT. Protein sequence: CASSLRASGDSGELFF.